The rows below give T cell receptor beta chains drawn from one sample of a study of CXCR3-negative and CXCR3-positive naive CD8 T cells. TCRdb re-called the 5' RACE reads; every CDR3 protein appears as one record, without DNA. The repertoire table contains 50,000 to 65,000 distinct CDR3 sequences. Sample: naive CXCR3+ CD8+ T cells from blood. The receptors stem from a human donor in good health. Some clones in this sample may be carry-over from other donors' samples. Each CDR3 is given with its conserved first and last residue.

CDR3: CASTSGSSSYNEQFF; J: TRBJ2-1; V: TRBV25-1; length: 15
CDR3: CSASARDVLGTEAFF; J: TRBJ1-1; V: TRBV20-1; length: 15
CDR3: CASSLFWTGRLDTQYF; J: TRBJ2-3; V: TRBV27; length: 16
CDR3: CASSLGVYNEQFF; J: TRBJ2-1; V: TRBV27; length: 13
CDR3: CSIFHRDRGDNEQFF; J: TRBJ2-1; V: TRBV29-1; length: 15
CDR3: CSVPSGVGTEAFF; J: TRBJ1-1; V: TRBV29-1; length: 13
CDR3: CASSLTGPGADTQYF; J: TRBJ2-3; V: TRBV7-3; length: 15
CDR3: CSAILPTSTTEAFF; J: TRBJ1-1; V: TRBV20-1; length: 14
CDR3: CASSYSRGESSYEQYF; J: TRBJ2-7; V: TRBV6-6; length: 16
CDR3: CSAGTSGGYNEQFF; J: TRBJ2-1; V: TRBV29-1; length: 14
CDR3: CASSPGQGWNEQFF; J: TRBJ2-1; V: TRBV6-5; length: 14